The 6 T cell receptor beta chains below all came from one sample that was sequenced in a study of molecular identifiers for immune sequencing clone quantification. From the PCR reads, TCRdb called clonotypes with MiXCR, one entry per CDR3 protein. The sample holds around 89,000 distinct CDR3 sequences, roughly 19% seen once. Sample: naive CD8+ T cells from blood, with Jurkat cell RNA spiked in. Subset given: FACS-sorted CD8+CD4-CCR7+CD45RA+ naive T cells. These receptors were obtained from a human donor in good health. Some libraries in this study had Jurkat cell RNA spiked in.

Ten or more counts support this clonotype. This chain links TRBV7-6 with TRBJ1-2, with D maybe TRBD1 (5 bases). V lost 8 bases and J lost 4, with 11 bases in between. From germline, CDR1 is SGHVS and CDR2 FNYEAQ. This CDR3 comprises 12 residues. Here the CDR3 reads CASGGPIYGYTF. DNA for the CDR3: TGTGCCAGCGGGGGACCGATCTATGGCTACACCTTC.

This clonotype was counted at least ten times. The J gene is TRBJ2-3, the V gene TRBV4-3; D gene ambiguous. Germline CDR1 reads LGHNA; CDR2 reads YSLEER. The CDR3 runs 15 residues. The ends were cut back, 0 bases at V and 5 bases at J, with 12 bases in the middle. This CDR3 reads CASSQDSSAGDTQYF. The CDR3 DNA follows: TGCGCCAGCAGCCAAGACTCCTCAGCTGGAGATACGCAGTATTTT.

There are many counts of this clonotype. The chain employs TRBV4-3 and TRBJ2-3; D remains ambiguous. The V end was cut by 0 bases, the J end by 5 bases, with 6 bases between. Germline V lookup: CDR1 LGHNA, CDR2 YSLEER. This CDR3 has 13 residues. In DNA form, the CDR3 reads TGCGCCAGCAGCCAAGACAACGGAGATACGCAGTATTTT. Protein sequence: CASSQDNGDTQYF.

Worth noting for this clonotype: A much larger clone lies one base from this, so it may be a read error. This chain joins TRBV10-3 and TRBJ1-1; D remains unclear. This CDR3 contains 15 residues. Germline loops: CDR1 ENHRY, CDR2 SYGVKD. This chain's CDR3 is CAISPLGGLNTEDFF. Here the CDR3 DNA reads TGTGCCATCAGTCCCTTGGGCGGCCTGAACACTGAAGATTTCTTT.

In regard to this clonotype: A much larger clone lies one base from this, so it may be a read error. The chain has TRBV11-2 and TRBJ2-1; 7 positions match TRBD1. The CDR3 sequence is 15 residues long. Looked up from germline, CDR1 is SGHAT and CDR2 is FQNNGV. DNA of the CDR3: TGTGCCGGCAGCCCTCCGGGACAGCTCTACAATGAGCAGTTCTTC. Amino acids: CAGSPPGQLYNEQFF. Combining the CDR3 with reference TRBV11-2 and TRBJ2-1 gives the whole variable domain EAGVAQSPRYKIIEKRQSVAFWCNPISGHATLYWYQQILGQGPKLLIQFQNNGVVDDSQLPKDRFSAERLKGVDSTLKIQPAKLEDSAVYLCAGSPPGQLYNEQFFGPGTRLTVL.

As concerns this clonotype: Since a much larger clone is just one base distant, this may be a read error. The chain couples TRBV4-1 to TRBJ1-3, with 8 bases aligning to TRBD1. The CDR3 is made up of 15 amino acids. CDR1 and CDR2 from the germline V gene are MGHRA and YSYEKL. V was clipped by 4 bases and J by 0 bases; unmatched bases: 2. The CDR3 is CASSLGQDSGNTIYF. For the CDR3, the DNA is TGCGCCAGCAGCCTGGGACAGGACTCTGGAAACACCATATATTTT.